This entry is about one TCR beta chain. The CDR3 consists of 14 residues. V trimming: 8 bases; J trimming: 11 bases; junction bases outside the gene matches: 15. These data originate in a study of control samples from healthy donors and cancer patients. Clones were read by immunoSEQ multiplex PCR, and TCRdb kept only the in-frame ones, dropping some. This sample has about 220,000 clones; roughly 94% occur once, and the top ten carry roughly 1.6%. Sequences were obtained from blood. The rearrangement joins TRBV6-7 to TRBJ2-1; 7 bases match TRBD2. TRBV6-7 is an ORF, and what it does is uncertain. The receptor's source is a man in his forties or fifties in good health. The CDR3 protein is CASRKPLSGVQQFF. For the CDR3, the DNA is TGTGCCAGCCGAAAGCCCCTAAGCGGGGTCCAGCAGTTCTTC.